The 7 T cell receptor beta chains below were found in one sample sequenced in a study of cytomegalovirus exposure and HLA in healthy donors. PCR was performed using 60 Vbeta and 13 Jbeta primers. TCRdb keeps only in-frame clones here, not all; method: immunoSEQ multiplex PCR. The table records 85,000 to 90,000 clones, around 74% of them present only once. Material: PBMCs. These receptors were collected from a man in his thirties or forties in good health and CMV-seropositive.

This chain connects TRBV27 to TRBJ2-3, with 8 bases lining up with TRBD2. The CDR3 contains 16 residues. Germline-derived CDR1 and CDR2 are MNHEY and SMNVEV (reference sequence). J gave up 2 bases and V 8 bases, and 12 bases lay outside the gene matches. The CDR3, as DNA: TGTGCCAGCGGCACCATAGCGGGGACCGACACAGATACGCAGTATTTT. Its translation: CASGTIAGTDTDTQYF.

V gene TRBV19 combines with J gene TRBJ1-5; the D is unclear. Per the germline V gene, CDR1 is LNHDA and CDR2 is SQIVND (reference sequence). This CDR3 has 14 residues. The V gene lost 2 bases and the J gene lost 0 bases, with 5 bases spanning the gap. Written as DNA, the CDR3 is TGTGCCAGTAGTATACAGTTTAGCAATCAGCCCCAGCATTTT. Translation gives CASSIQFSNQPQHF.

The V gene is TRBV6-1, the J gene TRBJ2-5, with TRBD1 matching 10 bases. The CDR3 runs 15 residues. V lost 2 bases and J lost 7; bases outside the gene matches: 7. Germline CDR1 and CDR2: MNHNS and SASEGT. The CDR3, as DNA: TGTGCCAGCAGTGAACCGGGACAGGGGTCGCCGACCCAGTACTTC. It specifies CASSEPGQGSPTQYF.

The chain joins TRBV28 to TRBJ2-3, with 9 bases that match TRBD2. From germline, CDR1 is MDHEN and CDR2 SYDVKM. V dropped 5 bases and J dropped 6; count of bases not matched to a gene: 9. This CDR3 spans 15 amino acids. The CDR3 DNA reads as TGTGCCAGCAGTCCGGGGGCGGGGGGGCTTGATACGCAGTATTTT. As protein: CASSPGAGGLDTQYF.

The chain employs TRBV11-3 and TRBJ2-1; TRBD1 agrees at 11 bases. J lost 10 bases, V lost 5 bases, and 7 bases had no gene match. CDR3 length: 14 amino acids. In germline, CDR1 is SGHNT, CDR2 YENEEA. This chain's CDR3 is CASSKDRGRWEQFF. In DNA, the CDR3 is TGTGCCAGCAGCAAGGACAGGGGGCGCTGGGAGCAGTTCTTC.

The J gene is TRBJ2-7, the V gene TRBV30; a possible D gene is TRBD1 (6 bases). Between the trimmed V and J ends, which lost 8 bases and 0 bases, there was a span of 11 bases. This CDR3 has 12 residues. Germline V CDR1 and CDR2: GTSNPN, SVGIG (reference sequence). The CDR3 DNA sequence: TGTGCCACCGGGGACACCTCCTACGAGCAGTACTTC. It codes for CATGDTSYEQYF.

The J gene is TRBJ2-5, the V gene TRBV7-9; D is perhaps TRBD2 (5 bases). Germline CDR1 reads SEHNR; CDR2 reads FQNEAQ (reference sequence). The length of the CDR3 is 12 residues. The germline V and J ends were trimmed by 5 bases and 3 bases, with 7 bases remaining between them. The CDR3: CASSRTEETQYF. The DNA for the CDR3 is TGTGCCAGCAGCCGGACTGAAGAGACCCAGTACTTC. Supplemented by reference TRBV7-9 and TRBJ2-5, the full variable domain reads DTGVSQNPRHKITKRGQNVTFRCDPISEHNRLYWYRQTLGQGPEFLTYFQNEAQLEKSRLLSDRFSAERPKGSFSTLEIQRTEQGDSAMYLCASSRTEETQYFGPGTRLLVL.